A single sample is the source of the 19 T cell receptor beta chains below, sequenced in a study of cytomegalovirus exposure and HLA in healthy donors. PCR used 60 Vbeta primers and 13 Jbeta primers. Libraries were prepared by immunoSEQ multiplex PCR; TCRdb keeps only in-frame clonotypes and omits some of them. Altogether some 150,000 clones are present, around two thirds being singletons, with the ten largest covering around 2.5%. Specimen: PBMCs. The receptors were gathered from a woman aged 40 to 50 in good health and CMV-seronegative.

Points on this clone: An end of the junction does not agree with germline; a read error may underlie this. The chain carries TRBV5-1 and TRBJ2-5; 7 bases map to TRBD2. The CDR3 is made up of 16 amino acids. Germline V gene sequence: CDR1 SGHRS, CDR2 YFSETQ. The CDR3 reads CASSFGSWDYQEPQYF. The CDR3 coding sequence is TGCGCCAGCAGTTTTGGTAGTTGGGACTATCAAGAGCCCCAGTACTTC.

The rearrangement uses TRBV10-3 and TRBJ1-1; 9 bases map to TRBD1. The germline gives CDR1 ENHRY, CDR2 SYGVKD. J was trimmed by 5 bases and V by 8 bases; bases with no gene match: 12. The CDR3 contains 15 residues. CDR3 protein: CAIRGPDRGGTEAFF. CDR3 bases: TGTGCCATCCGCGGCCCAGACAGGGGGGGGACTGAAGCTTTCTTT.

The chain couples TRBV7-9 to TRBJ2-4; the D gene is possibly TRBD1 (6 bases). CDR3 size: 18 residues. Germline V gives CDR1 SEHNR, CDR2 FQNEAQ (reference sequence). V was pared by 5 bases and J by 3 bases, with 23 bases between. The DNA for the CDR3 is TGTGCCAGCAGCGGGCCCAACAGGGACCGACCATTCAAAAACATTCAGTACTTC. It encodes CASSGPNRDRPFKNIQYF. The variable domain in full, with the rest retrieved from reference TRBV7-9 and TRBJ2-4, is DTGVSQNPRHKITKRGQNVTFRCDPISEHNRLYWYRQTLGQGPEFLTYFQNEAQLEKSRLLSDRFSAERPKGSFSTLEIQRTEQGDSAMYLCASSGPNRDRPFKNIQYFGAGTRLSVL.

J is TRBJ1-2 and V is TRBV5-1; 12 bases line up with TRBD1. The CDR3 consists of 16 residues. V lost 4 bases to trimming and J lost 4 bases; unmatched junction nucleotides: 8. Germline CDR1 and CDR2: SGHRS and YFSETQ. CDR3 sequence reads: CASSTTGTGGAYGYTF. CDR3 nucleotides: TGCGCCAGCAGCACAACAGGGACAGGGGGCGCCTATGGCTACACCTTC.

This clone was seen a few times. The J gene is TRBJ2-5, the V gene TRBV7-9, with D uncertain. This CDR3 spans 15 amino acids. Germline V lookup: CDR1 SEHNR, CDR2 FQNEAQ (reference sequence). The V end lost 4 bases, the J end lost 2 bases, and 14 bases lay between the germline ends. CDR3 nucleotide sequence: TGTGCCAGCAGCTCCCCGGTGGCAGCGCAAGAGACCCAGTACTTC. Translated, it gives CASSSPVAAQETQYF.

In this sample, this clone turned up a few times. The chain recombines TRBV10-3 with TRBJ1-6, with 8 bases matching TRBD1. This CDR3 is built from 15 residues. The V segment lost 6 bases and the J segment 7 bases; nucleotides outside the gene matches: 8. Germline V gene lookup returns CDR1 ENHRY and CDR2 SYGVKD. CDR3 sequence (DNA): TGTGCCATCAGACCAGACAGGGGAGGGAATTCACCCCTCCACTTT. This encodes CAIRPDRGGNSPLHF.

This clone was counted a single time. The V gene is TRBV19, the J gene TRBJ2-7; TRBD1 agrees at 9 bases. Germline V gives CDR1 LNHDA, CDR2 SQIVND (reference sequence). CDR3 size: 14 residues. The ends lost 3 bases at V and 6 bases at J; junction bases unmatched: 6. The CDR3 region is CASSMWTGVSEQYF. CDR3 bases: TGTGCCAGTAGTATGTGGACAGGGGTTTCCGAGCAGTACTTC.

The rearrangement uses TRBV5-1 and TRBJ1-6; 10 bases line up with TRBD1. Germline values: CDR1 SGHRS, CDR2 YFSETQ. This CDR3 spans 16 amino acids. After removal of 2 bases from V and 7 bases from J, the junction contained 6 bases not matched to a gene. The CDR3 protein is CASSLPGQGTNSPLHF. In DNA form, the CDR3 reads TGCGCCAGCAGCTTACCGGGACAGGGGACAAATTCACCCCTCCACTTT.

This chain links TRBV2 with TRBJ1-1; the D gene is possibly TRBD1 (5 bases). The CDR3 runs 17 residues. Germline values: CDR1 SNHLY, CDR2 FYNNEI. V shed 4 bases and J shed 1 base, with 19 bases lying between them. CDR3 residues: CASSGPDQFQGNTEAFF. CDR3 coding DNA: TGTGCCAGCAGTGGACCTGACCAATTCCAGGGGAACACTGAAGCTTTCTTT. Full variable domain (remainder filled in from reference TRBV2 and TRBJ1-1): EPEVTQTPSHQVTQMGQEVILRCVPISNHLYFYWYRQILGQKVEFLVSFYNNEISEKSEIFDDQFSVERPDGSNFTLKIRSTKLEDSAMYFCASSGPDQFQGNTEAFFGQGTRLTVV.

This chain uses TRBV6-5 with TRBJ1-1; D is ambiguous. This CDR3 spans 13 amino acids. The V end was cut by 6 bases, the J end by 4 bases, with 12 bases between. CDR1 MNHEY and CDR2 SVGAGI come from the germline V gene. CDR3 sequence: CASSPGLRTEAFF. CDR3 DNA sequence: TGTGCCAGCAGCCCAGGACTGCGCACTGAAGCTTTCTTT.

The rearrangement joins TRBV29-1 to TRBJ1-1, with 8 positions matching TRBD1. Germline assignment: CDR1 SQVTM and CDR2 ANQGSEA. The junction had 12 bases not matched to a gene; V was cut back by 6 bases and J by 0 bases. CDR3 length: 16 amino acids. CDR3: CSVLPRGLIMNTEAFF. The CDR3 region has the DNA TGCAGCGTACTCCCCAGGGGGCTTATAATGAACACTGAAGCTTTCTTT. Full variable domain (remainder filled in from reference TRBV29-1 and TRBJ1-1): SAVISQKPSRDICQRGTSLTIQCQVDSQVTMMFWYRQQPGQSLTLIATANQGSEATYESGFVIDKFPISRPNLTFSTLTVSNMSPEDSSIYLCSVLPRGLIMNTEAFFGQGTRLTVV.

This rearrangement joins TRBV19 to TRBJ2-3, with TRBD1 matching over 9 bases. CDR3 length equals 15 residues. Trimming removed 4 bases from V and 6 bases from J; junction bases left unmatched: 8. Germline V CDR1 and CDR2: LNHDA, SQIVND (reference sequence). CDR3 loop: CASSTSTGGGDTQYF. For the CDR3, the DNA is TGTGCCAGTAGTACCTCGACAGGGGGTGGGGATACGCAGTATTTT. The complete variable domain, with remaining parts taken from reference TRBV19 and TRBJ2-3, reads DGGITQSPKYLFRKEGQNVTLSCEQNLNHDAMYWYRQDPGQGLRLIYYSQIVNDFQKGDIAEGYSVSREKKESFPLTVTSAQKNPTAFYLCASSTSTGGGDTQYFGPGTRLTVL.

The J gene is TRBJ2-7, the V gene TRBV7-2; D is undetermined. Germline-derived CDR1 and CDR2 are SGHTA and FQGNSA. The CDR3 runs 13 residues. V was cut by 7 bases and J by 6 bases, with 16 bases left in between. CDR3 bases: TGTGCCAGCACCTTTTCGGGTTTTGGCGAGCAGTACTTC. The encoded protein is CASTFSGFGEQYF.

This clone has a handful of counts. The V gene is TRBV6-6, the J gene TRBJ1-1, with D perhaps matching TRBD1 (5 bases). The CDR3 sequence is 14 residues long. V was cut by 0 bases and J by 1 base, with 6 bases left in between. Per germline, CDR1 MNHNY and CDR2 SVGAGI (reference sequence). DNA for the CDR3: TGTGCCAGCAGTTACTCTCAGGGGAACACTGAAGCTTTCTTT. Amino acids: CASSYSQGNTEAFF.

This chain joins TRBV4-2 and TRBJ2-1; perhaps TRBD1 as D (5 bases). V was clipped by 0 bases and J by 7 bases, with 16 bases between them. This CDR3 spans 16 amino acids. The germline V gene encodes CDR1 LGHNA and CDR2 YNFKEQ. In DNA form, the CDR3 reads TGTGCCAGCAGCCAAGATGAGGCAGGGTATGGGAATGAGCAGTTCTTC. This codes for CASSQDEAGYGNEQFF.

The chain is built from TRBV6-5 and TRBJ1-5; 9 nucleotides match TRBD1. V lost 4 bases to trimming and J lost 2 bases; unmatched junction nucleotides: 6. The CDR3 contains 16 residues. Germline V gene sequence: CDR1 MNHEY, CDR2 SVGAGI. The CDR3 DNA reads TGTGCCAGCAGTTGGACAGGGGTCGGAGGCAATCAGCCCCAGCATTTT. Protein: CASSWTGVGGNQPQHF.

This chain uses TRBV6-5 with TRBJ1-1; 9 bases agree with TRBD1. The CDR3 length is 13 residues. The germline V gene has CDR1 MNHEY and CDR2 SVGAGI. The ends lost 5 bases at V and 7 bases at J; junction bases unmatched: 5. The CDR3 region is CASSKDRGYEAFF. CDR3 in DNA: TGTGCCAGCAGTAAGGACAGGGGATATGAAGCTTTCTTT.

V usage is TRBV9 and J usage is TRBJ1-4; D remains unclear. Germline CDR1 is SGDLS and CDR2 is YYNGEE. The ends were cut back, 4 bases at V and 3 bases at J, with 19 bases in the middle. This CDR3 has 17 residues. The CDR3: CASSSDLGRSANEKLFF. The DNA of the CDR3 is TGTGCCAGCAGCTCAGACCTTGGGCGTTCGGCTAATGAAAAACTGTTTTTT.

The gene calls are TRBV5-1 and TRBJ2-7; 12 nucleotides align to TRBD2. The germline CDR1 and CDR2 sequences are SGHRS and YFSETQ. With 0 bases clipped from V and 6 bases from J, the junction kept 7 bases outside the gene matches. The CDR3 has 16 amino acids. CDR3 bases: TGCGCCAGCAGCTTGGAATGGGCTAGCGGGGGGGTCGAGCAGTACTTC. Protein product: CASSLEWASGGVEQYF.